The next 23 T cell receptor beta chains were all read from a single sample in a study of T cell repertoires in cytomegalovirus infection. These receptors lack a known antigen. One entry per CDR3 protein, called by TCRdb with MiXCR from the reads. The sample has some 920,000 distinct CDR3 sequences; roughly 31% are singletons. The starting material was cultured CD8+ T cells from PBMCs, obtained from culture after CMV antigen stimulation. The receptors come from a human donor in good health (CMV status not recorded). Some clones in this sample may be carry-over from other donors' samples.

The rearrangement uses TRBV27 and TRBJ2-3; TRBD1 aligns across 8 bases. In germline, CDR1 is MNHEY, CDR2 SMNVEV (reference sequence). With V trimmed by 5 bases and J by 1 base, 5 bases remained unmatched. The CDR3 has 15 amino acids. In DNA form, the CDR3 reads TGTGCCAGCAGTCACCTGACAGGGGGCACAGATACGCAGTATTTT. This translates into CASSHLTGGTDTQYF.

The chain links TRBV20-1 to TRBJ2-1; 10 bases align to TRBD1. The length of the CDR3 is 14 residues. With 3 bases clipped from V and 4 bases from J, the junction kept 3 bases outside the gene matches. Per germline, CDR1 DFQATT and CDR2 SNEGSKA (reference sequence). In nucleotides, the CDR3 is TGCAGTGCTAGGGACAGGGGGGAGTACAATGAGCAGTTCTTC. Translating gives CSARDRGEYNEQFF.

The sample holds a few counts of this clonotype. The V gene is TRBV28, the J gene TRBJ2-6; D unclear. Germline V gene data show CDR1 as MDHEN and CDR2 as SYDVKM. The CDR3 contains 16 residues. Trimming removed 1 base at V and 0 bases at J, with 7 bases between. CDR3: CASSLLQYSGANVLTF. CDR3 nucleotides: TGTGCCAGCAGTTTATTGCAGTACTCTGGGGCCAACGTCCTGACTTTC.

This clonotype was counted at least ten times. The chain recombines TRBV11-2 with TRBJ1-2; D gene unclear. The CDR3 totals 15 residues. CDR1 is SGHAT and CDR2 is FQNNGV in the germline V gene. Trimming cost V 2 bases and J 0 bases, with 10 bases left between them. The DNA for the CDR3 is TGTGCCAGCAGCTTAATAGGACCAGCTAACTATGGCTACACCTTC. Translated, it gives CASSLIGPANYGYTF.

V gene TRBV27 combines with J gene TRBJ2-2, with a possible D match to TRBD2 (7 bases). CDR1 and CDR2 (germline): MNHEY, SMNVEV (reference sequence). The CDR3 extends over 14 amino acids. V was shortened by 9 bases and J by 8 bases, with 19 bases between the two germline ends. The CDR3 loop reads CASWGAGASGELFF. In DNA, the CDR3 is TGTGCCAGTTGGGGGGCGGGGGCAAGTGGGGAGCTGTTTTTT.

CDR3 coding DNA: TGTGCCAGCAGCTTAGGTACAGGGGGAAAGTCAGGGCAGTACTTC. It is translated as CASSLGTGGKSGQYF. The chain links TRBV7-9 to TRBJ2-7, with TRBD1 matching over 8 bases. V lost 1 base and J lost 9; bases outside the gene matches: 11. This CDR3 is built from 15 residues. Germline loops: CDR1 SEHNR, CDR2 FQNEAQ (reference sequence).

This clonotype appeared many times. The rearrangement uses TRBV7-9 and TRBJ2-7, with no clear D. The CDR3 has 12 residues. V gave up 3 bases and J gave up 6 bases, with 9 bases separating them. CDR1 and CDR2 from the germline V gene are SEHNR and FQNEAQ (reference sequence). In DNA form, the CDR3 reads TGTGCCAGCAGCTTCGGACCGAGCGAGCAGTACGTC. Protein product: CASSFGPSEQYV.

This clonotype was seen ten or more times. The CDR3 sequence is CASSPPGGSAGNTIYF. CDR3 DNA: TGTGCCAGCAGCCCTCCGGGGGGTTCGGCTGGAAACACCATATATTTT. The chain couples TRBV7-8 to TRBJ1-3, with D maybe TRBD1 (5 bases). V was clipped by 5 bases and J by 2 bases, with 16 bases between them. The germline CDR1 and CDR2 sequences are SGHVS and FQNEAQ. This CDR3 has 16 residues. The full variable domain, its missing parts supplied by reference TRBV7-8 and TRBJ1-3, is GAGVSQSPRYKVAKRGQDVALRCDPISGHVSLFWYQQALGQGPEFLTYFQNEAQLDKSGLPSDRFFAERPEGSVSTLKIQRTQQEDSAVYLCASSPPGGSAGNTIYFGEGSWLTVV.

This clonotype was counted between two and nine times. The chain recombines TRBV6-1 with TRBJ1-5, with TRBD1 matching 8 bases. Trimming at V came to 6 bases and at J to 0 bases, leaving 10 bases not matched to a gene. Germline V gene lookup returns CDR1 MNHNS and CDR2 SASEGT. The CDR3 contains 17 residues. CDR3 nucleotide sequence: TGTGCCAGCAGCTTGTCAACAGGGGGTAGTAGCAATCAGCCCCAGCATTTT. This codes for CASSLSTGGSSNQPQHF.

This clonotype has only a few counts. The V gene is TRBV6-2 or TRBV6-3, the J gene TRBJ2-3; D unresolved. V lost 5 bases to trimming and J lost 2 bases, with 11 bases between them. The V gene's germline CDR1 is MNHEY and CDR2 SVGEGT. The CDR3 is 14 amino acids. The CDR3 bases are TGTGCCAGCAGTCAGGTGATCCCCACAGATACGCAGTATTTT. This codes for CASSQVIPTDTQYF.

This clonotype was counted between two and nine times. The V and J genes are TRBV23-1 and TRBJ2-1; possibly TRBD1 for D (6 bases). TRBV23-1 is noted as an ORF with a role that remains uncertain. V was cut by 3 bases and J by 0 bases, with 24 bases left in between. The CDR3 totals 20 residues. The CDR3 loop reads CASSHPTGLYPYSSYNEQFF. CDR3 DNA sequence: TGCGCCAGCAGTCATCCGACAGGCCTATATCCTTATAGCTCCTACAATGAGCAGTTCTTC.

This clonotype has just a few counts. This sequence joins TRBV27 and TRBJ1-1, with D hard to call. CDR3 length equals 14 residues. Per the germline V gene, CDR1 is MNHEY and CDR2 is SMNVEV (reference sequence). Deletions cut 6 bases from V and 4 bases from J, with 15 bases between. CDR3 sequence (DNA): TGTGCCAGCAGGGATACGGGGATTGGCACTGAAGCTTTCTTT. This sequence encodes CASRDTGIGTEAFF.

V usage is TRBV5-6 and J usage is TRBJ2-2; unclear D gene. This CDR3 contains 15 residues. Trimming took off 4 bases at V and 0 bases at J, with 10 bases between the two ends. CDR1 is SGHDT and CDR2 is YYEEEE in the germline V gene. CDR3: CASSIEYANTGELFF. CDR3 bases: TGTGCCAGCAGCATTGAATACGCGAACACCGGGGAGCTGTTTTTT.

This rearrangement joins TRBV28 to TRBJ1-1; D unclear. Trimming shortened V by 7 bases and J by 5 bases, and 11 bases separated the two germline ends. Germline V gives CDR1 MDHEN, CDR2 SYDVKM. This CDR3 has 12 amino acids. The CDR3: CASKRLGTEAFF. The CDR3 DNA is TGTGCCAGCAAACGATTGGGGACTGAAGCTTTCTTT.

The CDR3 protein is CASGAQGKGYTF. CDR3 sequence (DNA): TGTGCCAGCGGAGCACAGGGGAAGGGCTACACCTTC. This chain links TRBV6-1 with TRBJ1-2; 7 bases agree with TRBD1. CDR1 MNHNS and CDR2 SASEGT come from the germline V gene. CDR3 size: 12 residues. V lost 8 bases to trimming and J lost 8 bases; unmatched junction nucleotides: 8.

A note on this clonotype: The junction departs from the called germline gene at one end, perhaps through a read error. This sequence joins TRBV6-1 and TRBJ2-3, with D perhaps assigned TRBD1 or TRBD2 (5 bases each). This CDR3 has 17 amino acids. CDR1 is MNHNS, CDR2 SASEGT, per germline. CDR3 region: CASNEWGNGEGTDTQYF. Here the CDR3 DNA reads TGTGCCAGCAATGAATGGGGGAACGGGGAAGGCACAGATACGCAGTATTTT.

V and J are TRBV20-1 and TRBJ2-3; tentatively, D is TRBD2 (6 bases). This CDR3 is built from 14 residues. The germline V gene has CDR1 DFQATT and CDR2 SNEGSKA (reference sequence). V shed 6 bases and J shed 1 base, with 14 bases lying between them. CDR3 in amino acids: CSADTGTRTDTQYF. CDR3 coding DNA: TGCAGTGCAGACACCGGGACTCGCACAGATACGCAGTATTTT.

The chain combines TRBV7-6 with TRBJ2-1; possible D gene TRBD2, 5 bases. Trimming shortened V by 5 bases and J by 9 bases, and 17 bases separated the two germline ends. Germline V gives CDR1 SGHVS, CDR2 FNYEAQ. The CDR3 totals 14 residues. CDR3 sequence: CASSRVGVGGEQFF. The CDR3 region has the DNA TGTGCCAGCAGCAGGGTCGGGGTAGGTGGTGAGCAGTTCTTC.

The chain joins TRBV28 to TRBJ2-3, with a weak D call TRBD2 (5 bases). The CDR3 loop spans 17 amino acids. Per the germline V gene, CDR1 is MDHEN and CDR2 is SYDVKM. V lost 6 bases and J 2 bases, leaving 21 bases between the germline ends. CDR3 bases: TGTGCCAGCAGCGAAGTAGGGCTAGCAGGTCCCACAGATACGCAGTATTTT. Translated, it gives CASSEVGLAGPTDTQYF.

This clonotype was counted only a few times. The chain links TRBV7-6 to TRBJ2-2; TRBD1 or TRBD2 may be the D gene (5 bases each). CDR1 is SGHVS, CDR2 FNYEAQ, per germline. V lost 2 bases and J 0 bases, leaving 10 bases between the germline ends. This CDR3 has 16 amino acids. The CDR3 here is CASSLRQGPNTGELFF. The DNA for the CDR3 is TGTGCCAGCAGCTTACGGCAGGGACCGAACACCGGGGAGCTGTTTTTT.

This rearrangement joins TRBV27 to TRBJ2-3; unclear D gene. Trimming took 2 bases from V and 6 from J, leaving 15 bases between them. Germline V gene lookup returns CDR1 MNHEY and CDR2 SMNVEV (reference sequence). The CDR3 covers 15 residues. The chain's CDR3 is CASSLGSDSKDTQYF. In nucleotides, the CDR3 is TGTGCCAGCAGTTTAGGTTCCGATAGCAAGGATACGCAGTATTTT.

The genes are TRBV6-1 and TRBJ1-6; D unresolved. Per germline, CDR1 MNHNS and CDR2 SASEGT. The CDR3 contains 15 residues. The germline V and J ends were trimmed by 1 base and 10 bases, with 14 bases remaining between them. The chain's CDR3 is CASSEEATVRSPLHF. The CDR3 bases are TGTGCCAGCAGTGAAGAAGCCACGGTGAGGTCACCCCTCCACTTT.

This clonotype was picked up a small number of times. The chain carries TRBV20-1 and TRBJ2-7, with D unclear. In germline, CDR1 is DFQATT, CDR2 SNEGSKA (reference sequence). V lost 4 bases, J lost 3 bases, and 10 bases lay in between. The CDR3 is 12 residues long. As DNA, the CDR3 is TGCAGTGCTAAAGAGTGGGACTACGAGCAGTACTTC. Amino acids: CSAKEWDYEQYF.